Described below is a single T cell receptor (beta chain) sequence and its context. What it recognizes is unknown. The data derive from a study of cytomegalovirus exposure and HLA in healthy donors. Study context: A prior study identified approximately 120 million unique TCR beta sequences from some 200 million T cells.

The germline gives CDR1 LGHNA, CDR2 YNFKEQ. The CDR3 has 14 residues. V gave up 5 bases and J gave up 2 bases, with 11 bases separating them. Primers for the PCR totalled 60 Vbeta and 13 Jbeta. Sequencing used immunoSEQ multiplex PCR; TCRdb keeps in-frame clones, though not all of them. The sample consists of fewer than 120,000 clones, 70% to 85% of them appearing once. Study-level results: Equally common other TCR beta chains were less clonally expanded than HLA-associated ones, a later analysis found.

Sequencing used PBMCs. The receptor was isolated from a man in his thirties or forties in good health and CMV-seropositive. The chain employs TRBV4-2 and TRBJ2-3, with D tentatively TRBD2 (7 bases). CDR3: CASSGGANTDTQYF. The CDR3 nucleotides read TGTGCCAGCAGCGGGGGGGCTAACACAGATACGCAGTATTTT.